This TCR beta chain was found in a study of regulatory T cells in long-lasting Graves disease. Documented time point: newly diagnosed GD, antithyroid drugs for less than 3 months. Construction of the TCR library relied on RNA isolated from PBMCs. Construction of TCR beta libraries relied on iRepertoire HTBI primers and on Arm-PCR targeting CDR3 regions. One entry per CDR3 protein results from TCRdb running MiXCR on the multiplex PCR reads. The sample lists a few hundred thousand distinct CDR3 sequences, around 19% occurring once. This same sample was also taken into another study, of T cells in Graves' hyperthyroidism and ophthalmopathy.

This sample comprised peripheral blood mononuclear cells (PBMCs), obtained at new diagnosis, from a patient treated with antithyroid drugs. The TCR sequence derives from a woman aged 30 to 39 with Graves disease.

CDR3 region: CASSSPGQGYYEQYF. The CDR3 DNA follows: TGTGCCAGCAGTTCTCCGGGACAGGGTTACTACGAGCAGTACTTC. The chain combines TRBV12-3 or TRBV12-4 with TRBJ2-7; the match to TRBD1 covers 9 bases. The CDR3 is 15 amino acids. Trimming cost V 4 bases and J 3 bases; bases outside gene matches: 7.